This passage covers 9 T cell receptor beta chains from one sample sequenced in a study of cytomegalovirus exposure and HLA in healthy donors. Use of 60 Vbeta and 13 Jbeta primers characterized the PCR. Generated by immunoSEQ multiplex PCR, the TCRdb table keeps only in-frame clones and is missing some. The sample lists tens of thousands of clones; 70% to 75% were seen once. The sample consisted of PBMCs. The receptors come from a man younger than 40 in good health and CMV-seropositive.

The chain recombines TRBV19 with TRBJ1-5, with a possible D match to TRBD1 (5 bases). The CDR3 runs 13 residues. Trimming removed 4 bases at V and 5 bases at J, with 9 bases between. CDR1 is LNHDA and CDR2 is SQIVND in the germline V gene (reference sequence). CDR3 coding DNA: TGTGCCAGTAGTACTCTCAGGGATCAGCCCCAGCATTTT. Its translation: CASSTLRDQPQHF. Full variable domain (outside the CDR3, taken from reference TRBV19 and TRBJ1-5): DGGITQSPKYLFRKEGQNVTLSCEQNLNHDAMYWYRQDPGQGLRLIYYSQIVNDFQKGDIAEGYSVSREKKESFPLTVTSAQKNPTAFYLCASSTLRDQPQHFGDGTRLSIL.

The sample holds one count of this clone. The chain joins TRBV2 to TRBJ1-1, with D maybe TRBD1 (5 bases). V was trimmed by 6 bases and J by 2 bases, leaving 13 bases between them. CDR1 and CDR2 (germline): SNHLY, FYNNEI. The CDR3 is 14 amino acids. The CDR3 loop is CASRDDRRNTEAFF. The CDR3 nucleotides read TGTGCCAGCAGGGACGACAGAAGAAACACTGAAGCTTTCTTT. Full variable domain (outside the CDR3, taken from reference TRBV2 and TRBJ1-1): EPEVTQTPSHQVTQMGQEVILRCVPISNHLYFYWYRQILGQKVEFLVSFYNNEISEKSEIFDDQFSVERPDGSNFTLKIRSTKLEDSAMYFCASRDDRRNTEAFFGQGTRLTVV.

The table lists this clone with a count of one. The J gene is TRBJ1-1, the V gene TRBV29-1, with D uncertain. The CDR3 runs 12 residues. Germline V gene data show CDR1 as SQVTM and CDR2 as ANQGSEA. Trimming shortened V by 4 bases and J by 4 bases, and 10 bases separated the two germline ends. The CDR3 sequence is CSVGVPGTEAFF. Here the CDR3 DNA reads TGCAGCGTTGGTGTGCCGGGCACTGAAGCTTTCTTT.

The V call is TRBV4-1, the J call TRBJ2-7, with TRBD1 matching over 8 bases. V lost 5 bases to trimming and J lost 4 bases; unmatched junction nucleotides: 4. From germline, CDR1 is MGHRA and CDR2 YSYEKL. This CDR3 comprises 13 residues. The CDR3 spells CASSLQGGYEQYF. The CDR3 region has the DNA TGCGCCAGCAGCTTACAGGGGGGATACGAGCAGTACTTC.

J is TRBJ2-7 and V is TRBV23-1; a weak D match, TRBD2 (5 bases). TRBV23-1 is classed as an ORF, of uncertain function. The CDR3 totals 16 residues. Trimming pared 3 bases from V and 0 bases from J, leaving 15 bases between. The CDR3 DNA reads as TGCGCCAGCAGTCACTCCCCCGGGAACCGCTCCTACGAGCAGTACTTC. Protein product: CASSHSPGNRSYEQYF.

The table lists this clone with a count of one. The rearrangement links TRBV6-6 to TRBJ1-2; D is unresolved. Per the germline V gene, CDR1 is MNHNY and CDR2 is SVGAGI (reference sequence). V gave up 7 bases and J gave up 4 bases, with 16 bases separating them. This CDR3 has 14 residues. In DNA, the CDR3 is TGTGCCAGCACCCTGAGTGAGGAAGGCTATGGCTACACCTTC. This gives the protein CASTLSEEGYGYTF.

This sequence joins TRBV10-3 and TRBJ2-1; tentative D call: TRBD1 (6 bases). Germline V gene sequence: CDR1 ENHRY, CDR2 SYGVKD. The germline V and J ends were trimmed by 6 bases and 5 bases, with 11 bases remaining between them. This CDR3 comprises 13 residues. DNA for the CDR3: TGTGCCATCAGAGGGGACAAAAACAATGAGCAGTTCTTC. Translating gives CAIRGDKNNEQFF.

In its sample, this clone was seen once. This chain links TRBV19 with TRBJ1-4, with D perhaps TRBD1 (6 bases). The V and J ends lost 6 bases and 0 bases respectively, with 11 bases between them. This CDR3 is built from 15 residues. Germline V gives CDR1 LNHDA, CDR2 SQIVND (reference sequence). CDR3 region: CASRPQGTTNEKLFF. Here the CDR3 DNA reads TGTGCCAGTAGGCCACAGGGCACAACTAATGAAAAACTGTTTTTT.

The CDR3 coding sequence is TGTGCCACCAGCACCCGGGTCGGAGCGGGCACTGAAGCTTTCTTT. This encodes CATSTRVGAGTEAFF. The chain combines TRBV15 with TRBJ1-1; the D is unclear. Trimming cost V 4 bases and J 4 bases, with 16 bases left between them. The germline CDR1 and CDR2 sequences are LNHNV and YYDKDF (reference sequence). CDR3 size: 15 residues.